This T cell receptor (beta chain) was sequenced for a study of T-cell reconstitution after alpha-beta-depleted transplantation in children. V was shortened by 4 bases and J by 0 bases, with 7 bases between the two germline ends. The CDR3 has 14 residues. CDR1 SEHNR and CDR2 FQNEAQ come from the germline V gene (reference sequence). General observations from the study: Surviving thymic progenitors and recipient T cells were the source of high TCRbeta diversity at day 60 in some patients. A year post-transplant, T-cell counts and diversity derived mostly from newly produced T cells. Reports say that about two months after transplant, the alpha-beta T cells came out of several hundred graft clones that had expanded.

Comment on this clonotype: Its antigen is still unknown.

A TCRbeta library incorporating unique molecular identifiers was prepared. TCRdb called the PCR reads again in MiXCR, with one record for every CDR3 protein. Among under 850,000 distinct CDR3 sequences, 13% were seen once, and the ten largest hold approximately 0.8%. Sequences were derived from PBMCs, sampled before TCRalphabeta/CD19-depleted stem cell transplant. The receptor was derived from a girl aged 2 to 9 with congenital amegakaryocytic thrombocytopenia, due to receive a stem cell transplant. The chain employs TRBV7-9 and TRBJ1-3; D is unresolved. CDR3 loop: CASSSPVSGNTIYF. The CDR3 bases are TGTGCCAGCAGCTCCCCAGTCTCTGGAAACACCATATATTTT. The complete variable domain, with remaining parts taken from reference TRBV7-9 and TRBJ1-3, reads DTGVSQNPRHKITKRGQNVTFRCDPISEHNRLYWYRQTLGQGPEFLTYFQNEAQLEKSRLLSDRFSAERPKGSFSTLEIQRTEQGDSAMYLCASSSPVSGNTIYFGEGSWLTVV.